This T cell receptor beta chain was found in a study of early T cells in non-severe SARS-CoV-2 infection. The overall study: Bulk RNA from unsorted whole blood was sequenced; chains were unpaired. Study outcomes and limitations: CD4 and private specificities were missed by VDJdb matching, which favored anti-spike CD8 responses.

This clonotype was picked up many times. Its antigen is still unknown. Unique molecular identifiers were attached to individual cDNA molecules. Each CDR3 protein is one row after TCRdb ran MiXCR on the 5' RACE reads. The sample has 32,000 or so distinct CDR3 sequences, under 6% seen once. The clonotype comes from an adult who was a healthcare worker with PCR-confirmed SARS-CoV-2 infection or an uninfected control (not recorded which). Sample: whole blood.

The CDR3, as DNA: TGTGCCAGCAGTTTCTTGGCGGGGGGGTACAATGAGCAGTTCTTC. Protein: CASSFLAGGYNEQFF. This sequence joins TRBV28 and TRBJ2-1, with 9 bases identical to TRBD2. The ends lost 3 bases at V and 4 bases at J; junction bases unmatched: 4. The CDR3 has 15 amino acids. Germline CDR1 MDHEN, CDR2 SYDVKM.